This T cell receptor beta chain was captured in a study of Ad26.COV2.S vaccination and SARS-CoV-2 variants. General study points: For non-spike TCRs, breadth in vaccine recipients resembled that in placebo recipients. There was a possibility that the TCR breadth and depth analyses underestimated total T cell responses.

The junction had 6 bases not matched to a gene; V was cut back by 5 bases and J by 6 bases. CDR1 is LGHNA, CDR2 YNFKEQ, per germline. The CDR3 length is 14 residues. Profiling relied on immunoSEQ multiplex PCR, and the TCRdb table lists in-frame clones only, not all of them. The table shows about 350,000 clones, with about 88% occurring only once. The treatment is: 15 to 20 received Ad26.COV2.S at low or high dose, single or two shots; several received placebo; per-sample allocation not given. Following the first vaccine or placebo injection, samples were taken on day 63. Of note for this clone: The antigen remains undetermined.

The V and J genes are TRBV4-2 and TRBJ1-4, with 7 bases lining up with TRBD1. This clonotype was obtained from a person aged 18 to 65 who received the Ad26.COV2.S COVID-19 vaccine or a placebo. This specimen consisted of peripheral blood, obtained in a trial of Ad26.COV2.S vaccine versus placebo. The CDR3 region has the DNA TGTGCCAGCAGCGCCAGGGGGGAGGATGAAAAACTGTTTTTT. This translates into CASSARGEDEKLFF.